The TCR beta chain under discussion was sequenced for a study of T cells after yellow fever vaccination. CDR1 is LGHNA and CDR2 is YSLEER in the germline V gene. The CDR3 runs to 13 residues. Trimming pared 4 bases from V and 3 bases from J, leaving 10 bases between. Via MiXCR, TCRdb re-called the 5' RACE reads, giving one row per CDR3 protein. The data show 200,000 to 300,000 distinct CDR3 sequences, with roughly 13% seen just once and roughly 0.5% held by the top ten. The clonotype originates from a man aged 30 to 39 who received the YFV17D yellow fever vaccine. The sample here was CD4+ T cells sorted from PBMCs, taken 45 days after the yellow fever booster vaccination. The chain has TRBV4-3 and TRBJ2-7; no clear D gene. In DNA, the CDR3 is TGCGCCAGCAGCCCCCGCGTCTTCTACGAGCAGTACTTC. It translates to CASSPRVFYEQYF.